This is a list of T cell receptor beta chains from one sample in a study of T-cell reconstitution after alpha-beta-depleted transplantation in children. TCRdb independently ran MiXCR on the PCR reads; one entry per CDR3 protein. The data hold hundreds of thousands of distinct CDR3 sequences, with roughly a quarter observed a single time. Sequencing used PBMCs, mostly from graft donor cells, obtained 360 days after TCRalphabeta/CD19-depleted stem cell transplant. These receptor sequences come from a female patient aged 2-10 years who had a stem cell transplant for congenital amegakaryocytic thrombocytopenia, so the T cells may come from the graft donor. The CDR3 runs from the conserved cysteine through the conserved F or W. A D gene is named only where the DNA matches it firmly. Clone sizes are given selectively: once, few, many, or a class where the clone is expanded.

size	V	D	J	DNA	CDR3
NA	TRBV5-6	TRBD1	TRBJ1-3	TGTGCCAGCAGCTTGTTGCAAGGGGGCCCCTCTGGAAACACCATATATTTT	CASSLLQGGPSGNTIYF
few	TRBV4-1	TRBD1	TRBJ1-3	TGCGCCAGCAGCCAAGGCCTCCGGGACAGGGGGAACACCATATATTTT	CASSQGLRDRGNTIYF
NA	TRBV28	NA	TRBJ2-3	TGTGCCAGCAGTTTTTACCTAGGACAGCTGTCGGGGGGAACAGATACGCAGTATTTT	CASSFYLGQLSGGTDTQYF
few	TRBV7-6	NA	TRBJ2-5	TGTGCCAGCAGCTTAGATCGGCAGGGAGAGACCCAGTACTTC	CASSLDRQGETQYF
NA	TRBV10-1	TRBD1	TRBJ2-5	TGCGCCAGCAGTCCCGGGCAGGGGGCTCACCAAGAGACCCAGTACTTC	CASSPGQGAHQETQYF
NA	TRBV3-1	NA	TRBJ2-3	TGTGCCAGCAGCCAAACCCGACGAACAGATACGCAGTATTTT	CASSQTRRTDTQYF
NA	TRBV11-2	NA	TRBJ2-5	TGTGCCAGCAGCTTAGTGGCCCATCAAGAGACCCAGTACTTC	CASSLVAHQETQYF
NA	TRBV4-1	TRBD1	TRBJ1-2	TGCGCCAGCAGCTCCCCTCGGGACAGGGGGTCCTATGGCTACACCTTC	CASSSPRDRGSYGYTF
few	TRBV11-2	NA	TRBJ2-7	TGTGCCAGCAGCTCATTGAAAAAGTTGGACCGGGACACTCCCTACGAGCAGTACTTC	CASSSLKKLDRDTPYEQYF
many	TRBV6-2/TRBV6-3	NA	TRBJ2-5	TGTGCCAGCAGTTACGTCCAGGTGGGAGAGACCCAGTACTTC	CASSYVQVGETQYF
NA	TRBV12-3/TRBV12-4	NA	TRBJ1-5	TGTGCCAGCAGTTTCGTGGGGGGAACACAGCCCCAGCATTTT	CASSFVGGTQPQHF
NA	TRBV6-6	NA	TRBJ2-5	TGTGCCAGCACCCGACTGGCCCAAGAGACCCAGTACTTC	CASTRLAQETQYF
few	TRBV10-2	NA	TRBJ2-1	TGCGCCAGCAGTGATTGGGCCTACAATGAGCAGTTCTTC	CASSDWAYNEQFF
many	TRBV7-2	NA	TRBJ2-1	TGTGCCAGCAGCTTAACGCTCAGCCCTCCCGGGCAGTTCTTC	CASSLTLSPPGQFF
many	TRBV3-1	NA	TRBJ2-5	TGTGCCAGCAGCCAAGATAAGGTGACAGCGCAAGAGACCCAGTACTTC	CASSQDKVTAQETQYF
NA	TRBV5-1	NA	TRBJ2-3	TGCGCCAGCAGCTTCACCGGTGGGGGGGCTGGAGATACGCAGTATTTT	CASSFTGGGAGDTQYF
many	TRBV5-5	NA	TRBJ2-1	TGTGCCAGCAGCTCCACACTCGGGACATGGAGTCTCTTC	CASSSTLGTWSLF
few	TRBV4-1	NA	TRBJ1-2	TGCGCCAGCAGCCAAGTGCTGGTAAACTATGGCTACACCTTC	CASSQVLVNYGYTF
NA	TRBV14	NA	TRBJ2-7	TGTGCCAGCAGCCAAGATCCCGCCAGCTCCTACGAGCAGTACTTC	CASSQDPASSYEQYF
many	TRBV19	NA	TRBJ2-1	TGTGCCAGTAGTATTTGGCTCCTGGGATACAATGAGCAGTTCTTC	CASSIWLLGYNEQFF
few	TRBV6-2/TRBV6-3	NA	TRBJ2-1	TGTGCCAGCAAGCTGGGGACGGTGACCTACAATGAGCAGTTCTTC	CASKLGTVTYNEQFF
many	TRBV20-1	TRBD1	TRBJ2-2	TGCAGTGCCTCTCCCTTCACAGGGGCCGGGGAGCTGTTTTTT	CSASPFTGAGELFF
few	TRBV4-1	TRBD2	TRBJ2-7	TGCGCCAGCAGTCGTGCTGCGGGGGGAACCTACGAGCAGTACTTC	CASSRAAGGTYEQYF
many	TRBV2	TRBD1	TRBJ2-7	TGTGCCAGCAGCTCCGGGACAGGGTTCTACGAGCAGTACTTC	CASSSGTGFYEQYF
few	TRBV4-3	TRBD1	TRBJ1-2	TGCGCCAGCAGCCAATCGGGACAGAGTTACTATGGCTACACCTTC	CASSQSGQSYYGYTF
few	TRBV4-2	NA	TRBJ2-2	TGTGCCAGCAGCACAAACCCATACACCGGGGAGCTGTTTTTT	CASSTNPYTGELFF
few	TRBV19	NA	TRBJ2-2	TGTGCCAGTAGTACCGCTGGGGGGACCGGGGAGCTGTTTTTT	CASSTAGGTGELFF
NA	TRBV5-1	NA	TRBJ1-1	TGCGCCAGCAGCTCTGGGATGAACACTGAAGCTTTCTTT	CASSSGMNTEAFF
few	TRBV28	NA	TRBJ1-5	TGTGCCAGCAGTCCGATAGACGATCAGCCCCAGCATTTT	CASSPIDDQPQHF
few	TRBV2	NA	TRBJ1-2	TGTGCCAGCAGTGAAAGGCTGGCGCTCACCTTC	CASSERLALTF
many	TRBV6-1	TRBD1	TRBJ2-7	TGTGCCAGCAGTCCCGGACAGGGGACCTACGAGCAGTACTTC	CASSPGQGTYEQYF
few	TRBV12-3/TRBV12-4	NA	TRBJ2-7	TGTGCCAGCACTTCGCGCCAACCCTACGAGCAGTACTTC	CASTSRQPYEQYF
NA	TRBV7-8	TRBD2	TRBJ2-5	TGTGCCAGCAGCATACTAGCGTGGGAGACCCAGTACTTC	CASSILAWETQYF
many	TRBV4-1	TRBD1	TRBJ2-3	TGCGCCAGCAGACTACGGGACAGAAGCACAGATACGCAGTATTTT	CASRLRDRSTDTQYF
few	TRBV20-1	TRBD2	TRBJ2-3	TGCAGTGCTAGACGGCGGGGGGGAACAGATACGCAGTATTTT	CSARRRGGTDTQYF
many	TRBV10-2	TRBD1	TRBJ1-6	TGCGCCAGCAATGGACAGGGGGTCGGGTCACCCCTCCACTTT	CASNGQGVGSPLHF
NA	TRBV11-1	TRBD1	TRBJ2-2	TGTGCCAGCAGCCCCGGGACAGGGGGCTTGGGCCGGGTAACCGGGGAGCTGTTTTTT	CASSPGTGGLGRVTGELFF
many	TRBV3-2	NA	TRBJ2-3	TGTGCCAGCAGCCAAGAACCAGTCACAGATACGCAGTATTTT	CASSQEPVTDTQYF
few	TRBV20-1	TRBD1	TRBJ2-1	TGCAGTGCTGGGATCCGGGACAGGGGATACAATGAGCAGTTCTTC	CSAGIRDRGYNEQFF
NA	TRBV12-3/TRBV12-4	NA	TRBJ1-1	TGTGCCAGCAGTTTATTAGGCTCGGAGTCAATGGACACTGAAGCTTTCTTT	CASSLLGSESMDTEAFF
few	TRBV20-1	NA	TRBJ1-1	TGCAGTGCTAGAAAAACGCAGGGGCGGAACACTGAAGCTTTCTTT	CSARKTQGRNTEAFF
NA	TRBV4-1	NA	TRBJ1-1	TGCGCCAGCAGCCAAGATTCGGGAACCCGCACTGAAGCTTTCTTT	CASSQDSGTRTEAFF
few	TRBV6-5	NA	TRBJ2-1	TGTGCCAGCAGCTCAAATACAGCGGACCAGTTCTTC	CASSSNTADQFF
NA	TRBV15	TRBD1	TRBJ2-2	TGTGCCACCAGCAGATTACAGGGGTCCGGGGAGCTGTTTTTT	CATSRLQGSGELFF
NA	TRBV5-1	TRBD2	TRBJ2-2	TGCGCCAGCAGCCAACTAGCGGGGGGGCCAAACACCGGGGAGCTGTTTTTT	CASSQLAGGPNTGELFF
few	TRBV20-1	TRBD1	TRBJ2-3	TGCAGTGCAAATCTCGGACAGGGGAGCACAGATACGCAGTATTTT	CSANLGQGSTDTQYF
few	TRBV4-2	TRBD1	TRBJ1-2	TGTGCCAGCAGCCGAGGGACAGGGGAAGGCTATGGCTACACCTTC	CASSRGTGEGYGYTF
NA	TRBV5-4	TRBD1	TRBJ2-1	TGTGCCAGCAGCTCTACCGGGACAGGGAATAAGAGCAAATGGCAGTTCTTC	CASSSTGTGNKSKWQFF
NA	TRBV12-3/TRBV12-4	TRBD1	TRBJ1-3	TGTGCCAGCAGTAATCGGGACAGCGAAGGGGACTCTGGAAACACCATATATTTT	CASSNRDSEGDSGNTIYF
many	TRBV12-3/TRBV12-4	TRBD2	TRBJ2-1	TGTGCCAGCAGTTTACGGGCTGGCGGGAGCAGGTACAATGAGCAGTTCTTC	CASSLRAGGSRYNEQFF
NA	TRBV12-3/TRBV12-4	NA	TRBJ1-3	TGTGCCAGCCCGACGGGCTCTGGAAACACCATATATTTT	CASPTGSGNTIYF
few	TRBV4-2	TRBD2	TRBJ2-3	TGTGCCAGCAGCCAAGACCGGGACTATCACACAGATACGCAGTATTTT	CASSQDRDYHTDTQYF
NA	TRBV6-1	TRBD1	TRBJ2-7	TGTGCCAGCAGCCTACAGGGGACGCCCTACGAGCAGTACTTC	CASSLQGTPYEQYF
few	TRBV20-1	NA	TRBJ2-4	TGCAGTACCACACAGGGTTCCAAAAACATTCAGTACTTC	CSTTQGSKNIQYF
NA	TRBV7-9	NA	TRBJ2-3	TGTGCCAGCAGCTCCGGGACCCACACAGATACGCAGTATTTT	CASSSGTHTDTQYF
few	TRBV7-8	NA	TRBJ1-5	TGTGCCAGCAGCTTACGGGGGAGCAATAGCAATCAGCCCCAGCATTTT	CASSLRGSNSNQPQHF
NA	TRBV6-5	NA	TRBJ1-1	TGTGCCAGCAGTTACTCGTGGAACACTGAAGCTTTCTTT	CASSYSWNTEAFF
few	TRBV29-1	NA	TRBJ1-1	TGCAGCGTTGAGGGGGGCCTCAGGGATAACACTGAAGCTTTCTTT	CSVEGGLRDNTEAFF